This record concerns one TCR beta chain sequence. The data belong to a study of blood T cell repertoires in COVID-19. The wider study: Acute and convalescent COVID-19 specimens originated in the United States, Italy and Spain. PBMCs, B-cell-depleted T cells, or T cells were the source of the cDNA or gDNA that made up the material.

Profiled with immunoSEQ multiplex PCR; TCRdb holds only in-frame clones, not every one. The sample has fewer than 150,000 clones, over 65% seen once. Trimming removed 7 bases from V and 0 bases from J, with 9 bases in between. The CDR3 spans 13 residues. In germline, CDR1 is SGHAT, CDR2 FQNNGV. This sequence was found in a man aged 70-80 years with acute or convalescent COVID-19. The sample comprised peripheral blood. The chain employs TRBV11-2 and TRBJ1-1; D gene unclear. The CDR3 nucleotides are TGTGCCAGCACCGTGAGCCTGAACACTGAAGCTTTCTTT. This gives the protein CASTVSLNTEAFF.